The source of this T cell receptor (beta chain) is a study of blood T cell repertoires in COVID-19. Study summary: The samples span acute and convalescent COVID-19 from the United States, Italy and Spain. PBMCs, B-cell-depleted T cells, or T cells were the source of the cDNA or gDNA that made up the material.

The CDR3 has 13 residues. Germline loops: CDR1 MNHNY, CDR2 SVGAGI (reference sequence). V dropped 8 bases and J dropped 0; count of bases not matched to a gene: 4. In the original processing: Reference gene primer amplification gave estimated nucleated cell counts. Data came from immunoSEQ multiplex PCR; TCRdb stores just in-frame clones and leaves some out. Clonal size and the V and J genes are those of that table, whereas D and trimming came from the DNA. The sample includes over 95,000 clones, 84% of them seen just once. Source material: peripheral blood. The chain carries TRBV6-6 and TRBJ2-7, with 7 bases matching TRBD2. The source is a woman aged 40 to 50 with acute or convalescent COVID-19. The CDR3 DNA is TGTGCCAGCGGGAGGGGCCCCTCCTACGAGCAGTACTTC. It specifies CASGRGPSYEQYF.